Following are 3 T cell receptor beta chains from one sample sequenced in a study of T-cell reconstitution after alpha-beta-depleted transplantation in children. A TCRbeta library incorporating unique molecular identifiers was prepared. TCRdb independently ran MiXCR on the PCR reads; one entry per CDR3 protein. There are approximately 170,000 distinct CDR3 sequences in the sample; around 10% occur only once, and less than 15% lies in the top ten. The input for sequencing was PBMCs, taken before TCRalphabeta/CD19-depleted stem cell transplant. These receptors originate from a boy younger than 10 with acute myeloid leukemia, due to receive a stem cell transplant.

This clonotype appeared many times. V is TRBV7-2 and J is TRBJ2-1, with 8 bases lining up with TRBD2. Germline CDR1 reads SGHTA; CDR2 reads FQGNSA. CDR3 length: 16 residues. With 3 bases clipped from V and 2 bases from J, the junction kept 6 bases outside the gene matches. The CDR3 nucleotides are TGTGCCAGCAGCTTCTCCGGGAGGGTCCCCTACAATGAGCAGTTCTTC. Its translation is CASSFSGRVPYNEQFF.

The chain is built from TRBV10-3 and TRBJ1-1; the D gene is possibly TRBD1 (6 bases). This CDR3 is built from 15 residues. V gave up 6 bases and J gave up 2 bases, with 16 bases separating them. In germline, CDR1 is ENHRY, CDR2 SYGVKD. CDR3: CAISTTGRTNTEAFF. CDR3 coding DNA: TGTGCCATCAGCACTACAGGGAGGACTAACACTGAAGCTTTCTTT.

The chain employs TRBV19 and TRBJ1-1; D uncertain. The CDR3 is 11 amino acids. Looked up from germline, CDR1 is LNHDA and CDR2 is SQIVND (reference sequence). Trimming left V 0 bases short and J 10 bases short, with 6 bases between. The CDR3 nucleotides are TGTGCCAGTAGTATAGATCGCCGAGCTTTCTTT. Translated, it gives CASSIDRRAFF.